The rows below give T cell receptor beta chains drawn from one sample of a study of PD-L1 blockade in urothelial cancer. Data came from immunoSEQ multiplex PCR; TCRdb stores just in-frame clones and leaves some out. The sample lists about 35,000 clones, roughly four fifths occurring once. Sequenced material: PBMCs, taken around atezolizumab (anti-PD-L1) treatment. Receptors originate from a man aged 60 to 75 with urothelial cancer. Each CDR3 is given with its conserved first and last residue. The D gene is left open where the match is weak. Size values are once, few and many counts, or a class for expanded clones, and some rows have none.

>TRBV7-3|.|few|TRBJ1-6
CASSLDKSYNSPLHF
TGTGCCAGCAGCTTAGACAAATCCTATAATTCACCCCTCCACTTT
>TRBV5-1|TRBD1|.|TRBJ2-2
CASNELTGENTGELFF
TGCGCCAGCAACGAACTAACAGGGGAGAACACCGGGGAGCTGTTTTTT
>TRBV7-9|.|.|TRBJ1-2
CASSSGANYGYTF
TGTGCCAGCAGCTCAGGGGCTAACTATGGCTACACCTTC
>TRBV18|TRBD1|.|TRBJ2-7
CASSPGTGYEQYF
TGTGCCAGCTCACCGGGGACAGGCTACGAGCAGTACTTC
>TRBV6-6|.|.|TRBJ2-7
CASSNSLRGQYF
TGTGCCAGCAGTAACTCACTACGAGGGCAGTACTTC
>TRBV6-1|TRBD2|.|TRBJ2-1
CASSAGLADYNEQFF
TGTGCCAGCAGTGCTGGACTAGCGGATTACAATGAGCAGTTCTTC
>TRBV7-2|.|.|TRBJ2-7
CASSLGGADTYEQYF
TGTGCCAGCAGCTTAGGTGGGGCTGATACCTACGAGCAGTACTTC
>TRBV4-1|TRBD2|.|TRBJ2-3
CASSYLADSTDTQYF
TGCGCCAGCAGTTACCTAGCGGATAGCACAGATACGCAGTATTTT
>TRBV7-2|TRBD1|.|TRBJ2-7
CASSFTGTGGVEQYF
TGTGCCAGCAGTTTTACCGGGACAGGGGGCGTCGAGCAGTACTTC
>TRBV7-9|TRBD1|.|TRBJ1-6
CASSSPGQEDSPLHF
TGTGCCAGCAGCTCCCCGGGACAGGAGGATTCACCCCTCCACTTT
>TRBV5-4|.|.|TRBJ2-2
CASSLEAGQTNTGELFF
TGTGCCAGCAGCTTGGAGGCTGGGCAGACGAACACCGGGGAGCTGTTTTTT
>TRBV27|TRBD1|.|TRBJ1-5
CASSPDRDQPQHF
TGTGCCAGCAGTCCGGACAGGGATCAGCCCCAGCATTTT
>TRBV5-1|.|few|TRBJ2-5
CASSLAGTRQETQYF
TGCGCCAGCAGCTTGGCTGGGACTCGCCAAGAGACCCAGTACTTC
>TRBV27|.|.|TRBJ1-5
CASSFPGVVCNQPQHF
TGTGCCAGCAGTTTCCCCGGTGTAGTTTGCAATCAGCCCCAGCATTTT
>TRBV5-1|.|.|TRBJ1-2
CASSLYQGNYGYTF
TGCGCCAGCAGCTTGTACCAGGGTAACTATGGCTACACCTTC
>TRBV5-6|TRBD2|once|TRBJ2-1
CASSWRGGVYNEQFF
TGTGCCAGCAGCTGGCGGGGGGGGGTCTACAATGAGCAGTTCTTC
>TRBV2|.|medium-sized|TRBJ1-1
CASSVGRAMAFF
TGTGCCAGCAGTGTGGGGAGGGCAATGGCTTTCTTT
>TRBV7-9|TRBD1|.|TRBJ1-3
CASRSQGALDTIYF
TGTGCCAGCAGGTCTCAGGGGGCACTTGACACCATATATTTT
>TRBV5-4|TRBD2|.|TRBJ2-1
CASSTRAGGGAGNEQFF
TGTGCCAGCAGCACGCGGGCGGGAGGGGGGGCAGGGAATGAGCAGTTCTTC
>TRBV18|.|.|TRBJ2-2
CASSPPGVRNTGELFF
TGTGCCAGCTCACCCCCCGGGGTCAGGAACACCGGGGAGCTGTTTTTT
>TRBV19|TRBD1|.|TRBJ2-5
CASSAGQGGETQYF
TGTGCCAGTAGTGCTGGACAGGGTGGCGAGACCCAGTACTTC
>TRBV28|TRBD1|once|TRBJ1-2
CASSLPTGTGDYGYTF
TGTGCCAGCAGTTTACCCACCGGGACAGGGGATTATGGCTACACCTTC
>TRBV6-5|.|once|TRBJ1-2
CASRQSGYGYTF
TGTGCCAGCAGACAATCAGGGTATGGCTACACCTTC
>TRBV7-2|.|.|TRBJ2-3
CASSNRGTQYF
TGTGCCAGCAGCAACCGGGGTACGCAGTATTTT
>TRBV9|.|few|TRBJ2-3
CASSVNLQDTQYF
TGTGCCAGCAGCGTTAACCTTCAGGATACGCAGTATTTT
>TRBV5-1|TRBD1|.|TRBJ1-1
CASKPQGGTEAFF
TGCGCCAGCAAACCACAGGGGGGCACTGAAGCTTTCTTT
>TRBV18|TRBD1|.|TRBJ2-3
CASSPATGTGGADTQYF
TGTGCCAGCTCACCTGCCACCGGGACAGGGGGCGCGGATACGCAGTATTTT
>TRBV30|TRBD2|.|TRBJ2-7
CAWSAGGGTLEQYF
TGTGCCTGGAGTGCCGGCGGGGGGACCCTCGAGCAGTACTTC
>TRBV6-1|.|.|TRBJ2-7
CASRDFYEQYF
TGTGCCAGCAGGGACTTCTACGAGCAGTACTTC
>TRBV28|TRBD2|few|TRBJ2-7
CASSSLAGGVSYEQYF
TGTGCCAGCAGTTCCCTAGCGGGGGGCGTCTCCTACGAGCAGTACTTC
>TRBV7-2|.|few|TRBJ1-6
CASSGDNLYNSPLHF
TGTGCCAGCAGCGGGGACAATCTCTATAATTCACCCCTCCACTTT
>TRBV7-9|.|few|TRBJ1-2
CASSPAGAHTF
TGTGCCAGCAGCCCCGCAGGGGCGCACACCTTC
>TRBV28|.|.|TRBJ1-5
CASIVTGFNQPQHF
TGTGCCAGCATTGTGACAGGCTTCAATCAGCCCCAGCATTTT
>TRBV2|TRBD1|.|TRBJ2-7
CASSMTGAPYEQYF
TGTGCCAGCAGTATGACAGGGGCCCCCTACGAGCAGTACTTC